Sequencing of this T cell receptor beta chain was carried out in a study of blood T cell repertoires in COVID-19. Study details: Samples representing acute and convalescent COVID-19 were sourced from the United States, Italy and Spain. Sources were T cells, B-cell-depleted T cells, or PBMCs; the material itself was cDNA or gDNA.

As processed by the authors: Amplification with reference gene primers provided the estimates of nucleated cell counts. Method: immunoSEQ multiplex PCR; TCRdb's copy keeps in-frame clones and lacks some. The D gene and trimming were derived from the DNA, and the V and J assignments and clone size from that table. The table includes about 58,000 clones, 85% to 95% detected once. The sequence was collected from a man aged 45-65 years with active COVID-19. Sequencing used peripheral blood.

The CDR3 bases are TGTGCCAGCAGCAAAGCCGGGGGGGCTCACCTAGACGAGCAGTACTTC. It yields the protein CASSKAGGAHLDEQYF. The gene calls are TRBV21-1 and TRBJ2-7; TRBD2 is the table's D call and was not checked against the DNA. TRBV21-1 is tagged as a pseudogene. The CDR3 extends over 16 amino acids.